This TCR beta chain was found in a study of cytomegalovirus exposure and HLA in healthy donors. Study-level results: In a later analysis, compared with equally common non-associated chains, HLA-associated beta chains were more expanded. Confirmation was obtained in vitro that a few CMV-associated chains are specific for CMV antigens. As immune exposure information, only CMV serostatus was available.

About this clone itself: Its antigen remains unidentified.

The PCR used 60 Vbeta and 13 Jbeta primers. Clones were sequenced by immunoSEQ multiplex PCR, and TCRdb holds only the in-frame ones, with some missing. The sample gives 150,000 to 200,000 clones, roughly 72% of which show up once; under 2% is in the top ten. Germline V gene lookup returns CDR1 MNHNS and CDR2 SASEGT. This CDR3 region has 14 residues. Sequencing used PBMCs. The chain is built from TRBV6-1 and TRBJ1-6, with TRBD1 matching over 8 bases. This clonotype was sampled from a man aged 25 to 40 in good health and CMV-seronegative. The CDR3 nucleotides are TGTGCGACTACTTCGACAGGGGATAATTCACCCCTCCACTTT. Translation: CATTSTGDNSPLHF.